Sequencing of this T cell receptor (beta chain) was carried out in a study of T cells in Graves' hyperthyroidism and ophthalmopathy (dated by TCRdb to the late 2010s). About the study as a whole: Peripheral blood was collected at initial diagnosis, before any treatment. For training and testing, the 80 to 100 patients in the discovery cohort were randomly divided in a 7:3 ratio. After sampling, hyperthyroidism patients received methimazole starting at 30 mg daily, and ophthalmopathy patients received high-dose intravenous methylprednisolone. In addition, the study compared T-cell repertoires in thyroid tissue and in blood from about 6 Graves' hyperthyroidism patients. The paper reports TCR Vbeta CDR3 sequencing of some 140 peripheral blood samples: 43 ophthalmopathy, fewer than 80 hyperthyroidism and around 17 progressor patients. Prospective prediction of ophthalmopathy was tested in an independent validation cohort consisting of some 18 hyperthyroidism patients and approximately 16 patients who later progressed to ophthalmopathy. TCR V-J signatures able to tell the groups apart were searched for in a discovery cohort of 95 to 100 patients, of whom 40 to 45 had Graves' ophthalmopathy and around 58 had stable Graves' hyperthyroidism. The research as a whole found: In cross-validation, a model built on a 13 V-J signature told ophthalmopathy apart from stable hyperthyroidism with 87.88% sensitivity and roughly 83% specificity, and in testing the same model reached 80%/75%. Blood samples also contained most of the expanded thyroid clonotypes (frequency above 0.001), which suggests that blood repertoires may reflect thyroid immune responses. In validation, progression to ophthalmopathy was predicted by the model with 70% to 71% sensitivity and roughly 72% specificity, a median of roughly 6.4 months before onset. Sample size was not statistically predetermined, and investigators were not blinded to group allocation.

Ophthalmopathy patients had moderately to severely active disease, with a Clinical Activity Score of 3 or more, a NOSPECS grade of 4 or more, and a disease duration of less than 3 months. Any patient with an uncontrolled infection, another autoimmune disease, pregnancy or lactation was excluded. Diagnoses were based on clinical symptoms, serum thyroxine and TRAb, thyroid ultrasound and orbital computed tomography. Ficoll-Paque density gradient centrifugation was used to isolate PBMCs from about 9 ml of fresh peripheral blood. Trizol reagent was used to extract total RNA, and RNA quality was then checked on an Agilent 2100 Bioanalyzer. With respect to this clonotype: Its recognized antigen is unknown. It has no much larger one-base neighbor in the sample; base qualities were not kept.

Amplification of TCR beta CDR3 regions was carried out from RNA transcripts. The first round of RT-PCR for the TCR CDR3 was performed with the HTBI primer set and the Qiagen OneStep RT-PCR kit. Libraries were constructed in a second round of multiplex PCR, after which size selection and purification were carried out. The libraries were sequenced on an Illumina HiSeq2000 using paired-end 100 bp reads. As for the original processing: SOAPnuke was used to process the raw data, with reads discarded if the reads contained adapters or uncalled bases, had a mean Phred below 15, or lacked an exact constant-primer or identifier match. High-quality paired reads were merged using COPE v1.2.5, and each unique nucleotide sequence was defined as a clonotype. MiTCR v1.1 was used to align the clonotypes against IMGT TRBV, TRBD and TRBJ reference segments. Analysis was restricted to V-J combinations with a frequency above 0.0001, which covered 98% to 99.2% of repertoires. The TCS score was defined as the ratio of F50 (clonal expansion) to E x V (chaos), calculated using BLOSUM62-based TCRdist between CDR3 peptides within each V-J. Welch's t-statistics and random forest reduced around 550 V-J features to 10 to 15, which were used in a naive Bayes classifier (R e1071). Using fastp at Q25 and MiXCR, TCRdb reprocessed the public reads and kept productive beta chains. Under each unique CDR3 protein, matching rows form one entry showing the most common genes and DNA. The V and J calls and clone size come from TCRdb's table, not from the authors' own analysis. The sample table shows approximately 380,000 distinct CDR3 sequences, and roughly an eighth are seen once. The ten largest account for approximately 29% of the sample.

The receptor comes from a man in his fifties with Graves' ophthalmopathy. Sequenced: blood.

The CDR3 corresponds to CASSTQTGKSEAFF. In nucleotide form, the sequence is TGTGCCAGCTCAACTCAAACAGGGAAGTCCGAAGCTTTCTTT. The receptor chain draws on TRBV18 and TRBJ1-1; a weak D assignment points to TRBD1 (6 bases agree). The junction shows trimming of 5 bases on V and 8 bases on J, plus 18 bases between the germline ends. From the germline V gene, CDR1 is KGHSH and CDR2 is LQKENI. From the cysteine through the phenylalanine, the CDR3 covers 14 amino acids. Here the CDR3 DNA is all that survives: 42 bases in frame from base 1.